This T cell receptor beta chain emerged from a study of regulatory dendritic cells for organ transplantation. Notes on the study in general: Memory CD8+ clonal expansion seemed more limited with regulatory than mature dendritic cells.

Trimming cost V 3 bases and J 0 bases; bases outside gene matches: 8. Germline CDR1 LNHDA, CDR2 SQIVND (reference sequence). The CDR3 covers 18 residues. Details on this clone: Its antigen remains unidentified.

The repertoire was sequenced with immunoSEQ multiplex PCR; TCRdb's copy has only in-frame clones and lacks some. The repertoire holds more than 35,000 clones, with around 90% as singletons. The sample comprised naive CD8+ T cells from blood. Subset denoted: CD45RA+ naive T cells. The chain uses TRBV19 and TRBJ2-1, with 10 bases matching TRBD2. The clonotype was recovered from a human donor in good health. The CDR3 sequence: CASSILGERGGSYNEQFF. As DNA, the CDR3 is TGTGCCAGTAGTATTTTGGGTGAGCGGGGGGGCTCCTACAATGAGCAGTTCTTC.